The 29 T cell receptor beta chains below all came from one sample that was sequenced in a study of blood T cell repertoires in COVID-19 (dated by TCRdb to the early 2020s). Receptor libraries were prepared by the immunoSEQ multiplex PCR assay. TCRdb provides this immuneACCESS table in a form limited to in-frame rearrangements. Some clones are lacking; in checked studies, under half of them reflect an unresolved V gene, and why the rest are absent is not known. In this sample the table shows about 400,000 clones, 88% of which occur a single time. The ten largest clones add up to approximately 2.1% of the sample. The sequencing sample was made of PBMCs or T cells enriched from blood (not recorded which). The receptor source for this set is a woman aged 40 to 49 with acute COVID-19.

This clone has a single count. The chain links TRBV25-1 to TRBJ1-2, with 7 bases identical to TRBD1. CDR3 length equals 15 residues. CDR1 is MGHDK and CDR2 is SYGVNS in the germline V gene. Losses at the gene ends were 6 bases for V and 5 bases for J; bases not matched to a gene: 12. CDR3 in DNA: TGTGCCAGCAGGTCTTCGTGGGGGACAGCTTATGGCTACACCTTC. This gives the protein CASRSSWGTAYGYTF.

The chain has TRBV25-1 and TRBJ2-1, with 8 bases lining up with TRBD1. Germline-derived CDR1 and CDR2 are MGHDK and SYGVNS. The CDR3 consists of 15 residues. J was trimmed by 6 bases and V by 5 bases; bases with no gene match: 9. This CDR3 is CASSKGQGLVNEQFF. Here the CDR3 DNA reads TGTGCCAGCAGTAAAGGACAGGGCCTAGTCAATGAGCAGTTCTTC.

This chain joins TRBV5-1 and TRBJ2-2; weak D call: TRBD1 (6 bases). The CDR3 runs to 15 residues. Germline assignment: CDR1 SGHRS and CDR2 YFSETQ. V lost 5 bases to trimming and J lost 0 bases, with 11 bases between them. CDR3 region: CASRLGHSNTGELFF. The CDR3 DNA is TGCGCCAGCAGGCTGGGACACTCGAACACCGGGGAGCTGTTTTTT.

The V gene is TRBV27, the J gene TRBJ2-6, with D possibly TRBD1 on 5 matching bases. Looked up from germline, CDR1 is MNHEY and CDR2 is SMNVEV (reference sequence). The CDR3 loop spans 15 amino acids. The V end was cut by 4 bases, the J end by 2 bases, with 9 bases between. This chain's CDR3 is CASSSRQTGANVLTF. The CDR3 nucleotides read TGTGCCAGCAGTTCAAGACAGACTGGGGCCAACGTCCTGACTTTC.

The chain is built from TRBV4-1 and TRBJ2-7; TRBD1 is a possible D gene (5 bases). This CDR3 has 16 residues. In germline, CDR1 is MGHRA, CDR2 YSYEKL. V was trimmed by 1 base and J by 2 bases, leaving 15 bases between them. CDR3 sequence: CASSQVTVSSTYEQYF. The CDR3 nucleotides read TGCGCCAGCAGCCAAGTGACAGTTTCATCGACCTACGAGCAGTACTTC.

This clone was observed a handful of times. The chain employs TRBV4-1 and TRBJ2-1, with 12 bases matching TRBD2. Germline CDR1 reads MGHRA; CDR2 reads YSYEKL. V lost 0 bases, J lost 9 bases, and 15 bases stayed unmatched. The CDR3 spans 19 residues. CDR3 in DNA: TGCGCCAGCAGCCAAGAGTGGCTAGCGGGGGGGCCTATCTCCGGTGAGCAGTTCTTC. Amino acid sequence: CASSQEWLAGGPISGEQFF.

The chain has TRBV9 and TRBJ1-2; a possible D gene is TRBD1 (6 bases). Germline V gene data show CDR1 as SGDLS and CDR2 as YYNGEE. Between the trimmed V and J ends, which lost 2 bases and 3 bases, there was a span of 11 bases. The CDR3 extends over 14 amino acids. The chain's CDR3 is CASSVGDKDYGYTF. In DNA, the CDR3 is TGTGCCAGCAGCGTCGGGGACAAGGACTATGGCTACACCTTC.

The chain combines TRBV14 with TRBJ2-2, with 10 positions matching TRBD2. In germline, CDR1 is SGHDN, CDR2 FVKESK. This CDR3 region has 17 residues. The junction had 3 bases not matched to a gene; V was cut back by 0 bases and J by 2 bases. CDR3 amino acids: CASSQDGLAANTGELFF. The CDR3 DNA reads TGTGCCAGCAGCCAAGATGGACTAGCGGCCAACACCGGGGAGCTGTTTTTT.

V gene TRBV6-2 or TRBV6-3 combines with J gene TRBJ2-3, with TRBD2 identical over 13 bases. The CDR3 runs to 18 residues. The V segment lost 6 bases and the J segment 0 bases; nucleotides outside the gene matches: 9. Germline assignment: CDR1 MNHEY and CDR2 SVGEGT. CDR3 region: CASSLMGLAGLSTDTQYF. The CDR3 nucleotides are TGTGCCAGCAGCTTGATGGGACTAGCGGGACTAAGCACAGATACGCAGTATTTT.

The CDR3 is CASSERGGVSTDTQYF. CDR3 nucleotide sequence: TGTGCCAGCAGTGAACGAGGCGGGGTTAGCACAGATACGCAGTATTTT. The V gene is TRBV6-1, the J gene TRBJ2-3; D is perhaps TRBD2 (6 bases). Trimming cost V 2 bases and J 0 bases, with 12 bases left between them. CDR1 is MNHNS and CDR2 is SASEGT in the germline V gene. This CDR3 has 16 amino acids.

The genes are TRBV2 and TRBJ2-2, with D unresolved. The CDR3 totals 14 residues. The germline V gene has CDR1 SNHLY and CDR2 FYNNEI. V lost 3 bases to trimming and J lost 1 base, with 6 bases between them. The CDR3 DNA reads as TGTGCCAGCAGTGACGTACAGAACACCGGGGAGCTGTTTTTT. Its translation: CASSDVQNTGELFF.

This chain connects TRBV30 to TRBJ1-4; D uncertain. The V gene's germline CDR1 is GTSNPN and CDR2 SVGIG (reference sequence). The CDR3 consists of 14 residues. Trimming took 0 bases from V and 7 from J, leaving 12 bases between them. CDR3 DNA: TGTGCCTGGAGTGTACGAAGCAGGCGTGAAAAACTGTTTTTT. As protein: CAWSVRSRREKLFF.

This CDR3 reads CASQQGTLNTEAFF. In nucleotides, the CDR3 is TGTGCCAGTCAACAGGGGACCCTGAACACTGAAGCTTTCTTT. The chain couples TRBV7-2 to TRBJ1-1; 7 bases align to TRBD1. The CDR3 loop spans 14 amino acids. The V gene end was trimmed by 9 bases and the J gene end by 0 bases; junction bases not matched to a gene: 7. CDR1 SGHTA and CDR2 FQGNSA come from the germline V gene.

V is TRBV5-1 and J is TRBJ1-6, with 7 bases aligning to TRBD1. With V trimmed by 0 bases and J by 6 bases, 3 bases remained unmatched. Germline V lookup: CDR1 SGHRS, CDR2 YFSETQ. This CDR3 is 15 amino acids long. The CDR3 DNA reads as TGCGCCAGCAGCTTGGGGACAGGTGTTAATTCACCCCTCCACTTT. The encoded protein is CASSLGTGVNSPLHF.

The chain links TRBV7-7 to TRBJ2-5; TRBD2 agrees at 7 bases. Trimming removed 5 bases from V and 2 bases from J; junction bases left unmatched: 8. There are 15 residues in the CDR3. The germline V gene encodes CDR1 SSHAT and CDR2 FNYEAQ (reference sequence). The CDR3: CASSARGFGQETQYF. In nucleotides, the CDR3 is TGTGCCAGCAGCGCGCGGGGGTTCGGTCAAGAGACCCAGTACTTC.

The rearrangement joins TRBV5-1 to TRBJ1-2; 7 bases match TRBD1. Germline trimming cut 0 bases from V and 0 bases from J; bases unmatched to any gene: 8. The CDR3 contains 17 residues. Germline assignment: CDR1 SGHRS and CDR2 YFSETQ. In DNA form, the CDR3 reads TGCGCCAGCAGCTTGGCTCTCCGGGACAGAGCTAACTATGGCTACACCTTC. This sequence encodes CASSLALRDRANYGYTF.

The chain recombines TRBV5-3 with TRBJ2-1; 10 bases map to TRBD2. TRBV5-3 is sorted into the ORF group, with uncertain function. V shed 1 base and J 7 bases; nucleotides not matched to a gene: 11. The CDR3 loop spans 17 amino acids. In nucleotides, the CDR3 is TGTGCCAGAAGCTTGTGGTTGGCTAGCGGGGGTCGGAATGAGCAGTTCTTC. Translating it yields CARSLWLASGGRNEQFF.

The rearrangement joins TRBV20-1 to TRBJ2-3; D gene ambiguous. The V gene's germline CDR1 is DFQATT and CDR2 SNEGSKA (reference sequence). Trimming took 5 bases from V and 9 from J, leaving 12 bases between them. The CDR3 is 11 residues long. The CDR3 sequence: CSAPQEGTQYF. For the CDR3, the DNA is TGCAGTGCTCCCCAGGAAGGAACGCAGTATTTT.

V gene TRBV27 combines with J gene TRBJ1-5; tentative D call: TRBD1 (5 bases). V was clipped by 7 bases and J by 3 bases, with 16 bases between them. This CDR3 is built from 15 residues. Germline V gene lookup returns CDR1 MNHEY and CDR2 SMNVEV (reference sequence). The CDR3 DNA reads as TGTGCCAGCACCCCGGCAGGGCCCAACAATCAGCCCCAGCATTTT. Its protein is CASTPAGPNNQPQHF.

The genes are TRBV6-5 and TRBJ1-1, with a possible D match to TRBD1 (6 bases). There are 14 residues in the CDR3. Germline V gene sequence: CDR1 MNHEY, CDR2 SVGAGI. The V gene lost 6 bases and the J gene lost 6 bases, with 17 bases spanning the gap. CDR3 loop: CASSHPQGTPEAFF. The DNA for the CDR3 is TGTGCCAGCAGCCATCCACAGGGTACCCCTGAAGCTTTCTTT.

J is TRBJ2-7 and V is TRBV9; 8 nucleotides align to TRBD2. Germline lookup yields CDR1 SGDLS and CDR2 YYNGEE. Losses at the gene ends were 4 bases for V and 0 bases for J; bases not matched to a gene: 30. This CDR3 has 23 residues. The CDR3 loop reads CASSSSPVTISGGPIESSYEQYF. The CDR3 coding sequence is TGTGCCAGCAGCTCCTCACCCGTGACTATAAGCGGGGGCCCAATTGAGAGCTCCTACGAGCAGTACTTC.

J is TRBJ1-2 and V is TRBV19; D is undetermined. Germline V CDR1 and CDR2: LNHDA, SQIVND (reference sequence). V lost 2 bases to trimming and J lost 4 bases, with 8 bases between them. The CDR3 contains 13 residues. The DNA for the CDR3 is TGTGCCAGTAGTATAAAACAGACCTATGGCTACACCTTC. It codes for CASSIKQTYGYTF.

The chain links TRBV10-1 to TRBJ2-1; maybe TRBD1 (6 bases). In germline, CDR1 is WNHNN, CDR2 SYGVQD (reference sequence). V shed 0 bases and J shed 4 bases, with 7 bases lying between them. This CDR3 has 14 amino acids. DNA for the CDR3: TGCGCCAGCAGTGAGTCCACAGGGTACAATGAGCAGTTCTTC. Residues: CASSESTGYNEQFF.

The V and J genes are TRBV30 and TRBJ1-1; 9 bases map to TRBD1. The V gene end was trimmed by 2 bases and the J gene end by 0 bases; junction bases not matched to a gene: 4. CDR1 is GTSNPN and CDR2 is SVGIG in the germline V gene (reference sequence). The CDR3 length is 15 residues. CDR3 nucleotide sequence: TGTGCCTGGAGTCTGGGGACAGGGATGAACACTGAAGCTTTCTTT. Protein: CAWSLGTGMNTEAFF.

The chain has TRBV5-1 and TRBJ1-1, with no clear D. There are 15 residues in the CDR3. In germline, CDR1 is SGHRS, CDR2 YFSETQ. The ends were cut back, 0 bases at V and 0 bases at J, with 9 bases in the middle. This CDR3 reads CASSLGATLNTEAFF. CDR3 coding DNA: TGCGCCAGCAGCTTGGGTGCGACTTTGAACACTGAAGCTTTCTTT.

The rearrangement joins TRBV6-5 to TRBJ2-1, with a weak D call TRBD2 (6 bases). Trimming shortened V by 0 bases and J by 6 bases, and 12 bases separated the two germline ends. The germline V gene encodes CDR1 MNHEY and CDR2 SVGAGI. The CDR3 spans 15 residues. This chain's CDR3 is CASSYSGGLGNEQFF. The CDR3 coding sequence is TGTGCCAGCAGTTACTCGGGGGGACTGGGCAATGAGCAGTTCTTC.

This clone was seen a single time. This chain uses TRBV11-3 with TRBJ2-3, with D possibly being TRBD1 (6 bases). The germline V gene has CDR1 SGHNT and CDR2 YENEEA. The V end was cut by 1 base, the J end by 2 bases, with 13 bases between. The CDR3 has 16 residues. In DNA, the CDR3 is TGTGCCAGCAGCTTAGGGTCAGGGGCACACACAGATACGCAGTATTTT. Translation: CASSLGSGAHTDTQYF.

The chain links TRBV9 to TRBJ2-7; weak D call: TRBD2 (5 bases). The germline gives CDR1 SGDLS, CDR2 YYNGEE. V lost 2 bases and J 0 bases, leaving 6 bases between the germline ends. The CDR3 runs to 13 residues. As DNA, the CDR3 is TGTGCCAGCAGCGTCGGGAACTCCTACGAGCAGTACTTC. It yields the protein CASSVGNSYEQYF.

This clone was seen more than once but under ten times. The rearrangement uses TRBV27 and TRBJ2-5; 8 bases match TRBD2. Germline CDR1 is MNHEY and CDR2 is SMNVEV (reference sequence). Trimming cost V 5 bases and J 4 bases; bases outside gene matches: 6. This CDR3 spans 14 amino acids. The CDR3 region is CASSPLGLVETQYF. For the CDR3, the DNA is TGTGCCAGCAGTCCCCTGGGACTAGTAGAGACCCAGTACTTC.